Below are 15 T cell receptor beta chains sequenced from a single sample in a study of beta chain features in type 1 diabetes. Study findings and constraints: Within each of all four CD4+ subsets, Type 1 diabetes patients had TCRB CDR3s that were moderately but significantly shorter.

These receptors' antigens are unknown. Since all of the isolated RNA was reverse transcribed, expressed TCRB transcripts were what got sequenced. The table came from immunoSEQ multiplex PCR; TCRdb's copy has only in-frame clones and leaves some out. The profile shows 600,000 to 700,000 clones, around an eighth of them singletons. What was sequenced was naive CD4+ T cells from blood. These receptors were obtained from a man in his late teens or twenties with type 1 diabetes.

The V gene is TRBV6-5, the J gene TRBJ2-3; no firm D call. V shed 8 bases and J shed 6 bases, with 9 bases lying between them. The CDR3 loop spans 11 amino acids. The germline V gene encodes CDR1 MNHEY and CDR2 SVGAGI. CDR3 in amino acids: CASLLGDTQYF. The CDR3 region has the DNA TGTGCCAGCCTACTGGGCGATACGCAGTATTTT.

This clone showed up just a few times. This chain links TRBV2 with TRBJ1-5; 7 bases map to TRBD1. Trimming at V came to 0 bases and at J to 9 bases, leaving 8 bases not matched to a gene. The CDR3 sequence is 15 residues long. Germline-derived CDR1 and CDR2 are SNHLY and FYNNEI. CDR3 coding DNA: TGTGCCAGCAGTGAAGCAGGCAGGGGGGCAGGGCCCCAGCATTTT. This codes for CASSEAGRGAGPQHF.

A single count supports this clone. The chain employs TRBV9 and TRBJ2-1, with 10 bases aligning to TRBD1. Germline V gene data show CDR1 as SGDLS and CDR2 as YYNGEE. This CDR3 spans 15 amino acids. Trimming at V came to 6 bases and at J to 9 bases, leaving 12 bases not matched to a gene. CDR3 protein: CASTLTGGDLFEQFF. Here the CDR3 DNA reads TGTGCCAGCACCCTGACAGGGGGCGATTTATTTGAGCAGTTCTTC.

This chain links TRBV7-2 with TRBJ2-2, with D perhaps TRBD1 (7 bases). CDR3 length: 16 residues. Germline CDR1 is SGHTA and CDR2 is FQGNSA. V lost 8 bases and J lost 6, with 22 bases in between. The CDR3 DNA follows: TGTGCCAGCGATCCGGGGGACAGATTTTCTTCCGGGGAGCTGTTTTTT. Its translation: CASDPGDRFSSGELFF.

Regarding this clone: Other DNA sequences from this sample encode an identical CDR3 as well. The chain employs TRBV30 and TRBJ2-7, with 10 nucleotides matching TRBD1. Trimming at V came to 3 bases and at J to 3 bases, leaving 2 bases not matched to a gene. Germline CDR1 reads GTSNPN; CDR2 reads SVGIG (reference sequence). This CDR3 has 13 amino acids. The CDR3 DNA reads TGTGCCTGGAGCGGACAGGGGGGCTACGAGCAGTACTTC. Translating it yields CAWSGQGGYEQYF.

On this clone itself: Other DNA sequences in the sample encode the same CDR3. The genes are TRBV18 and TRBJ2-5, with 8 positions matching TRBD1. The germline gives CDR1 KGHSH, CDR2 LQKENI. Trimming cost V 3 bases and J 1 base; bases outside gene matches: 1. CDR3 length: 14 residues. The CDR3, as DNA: TGTGCCAGCTCACCCGGACAGGGCCAAGAGACCCAGTACTTC. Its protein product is CASSPGQGQETQYF.

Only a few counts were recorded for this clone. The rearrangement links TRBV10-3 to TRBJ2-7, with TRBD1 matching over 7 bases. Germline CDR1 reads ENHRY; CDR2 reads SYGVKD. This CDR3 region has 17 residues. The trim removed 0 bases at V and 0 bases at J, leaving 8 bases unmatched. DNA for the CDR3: TGTGCCATCAGTGAGTCGAGGGGGCTATCTAGCTCCTACGAGCAGTACTTC. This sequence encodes CAISESRGLSSSYEQYF.

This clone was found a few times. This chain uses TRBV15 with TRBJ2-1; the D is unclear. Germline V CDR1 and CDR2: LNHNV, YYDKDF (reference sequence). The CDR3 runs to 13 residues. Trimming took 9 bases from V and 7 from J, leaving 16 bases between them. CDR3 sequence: CATDNTKRNEQFF. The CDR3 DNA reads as TGTGCCACAGACAACACAAAACGAAATGAGCAGTTCTTC.

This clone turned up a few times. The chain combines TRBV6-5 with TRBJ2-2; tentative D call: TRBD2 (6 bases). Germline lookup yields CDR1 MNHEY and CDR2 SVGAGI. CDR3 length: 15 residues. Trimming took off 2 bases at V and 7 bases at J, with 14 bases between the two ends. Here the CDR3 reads CASSYQAGGVGELFF. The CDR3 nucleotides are TGTGCCAGCAGTTACCAGGCAGGAGGGGTCGGGGAGCTGTTTTTT.

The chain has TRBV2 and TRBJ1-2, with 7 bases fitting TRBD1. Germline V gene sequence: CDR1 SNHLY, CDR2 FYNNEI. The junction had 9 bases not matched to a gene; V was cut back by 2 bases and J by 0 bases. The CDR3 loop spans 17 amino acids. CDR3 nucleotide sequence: TGTGCCAGCAGTGAATCGGGACAGATGAAAGCTAACTATGGCTACACCTTC. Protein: CASSESGQMKANYGYTF.

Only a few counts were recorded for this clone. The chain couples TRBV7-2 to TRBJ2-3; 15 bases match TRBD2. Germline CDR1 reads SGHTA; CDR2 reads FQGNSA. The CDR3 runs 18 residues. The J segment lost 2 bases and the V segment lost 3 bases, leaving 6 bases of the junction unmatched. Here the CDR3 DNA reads TGTGCCAGCAGCTTGGGACTAGCGGGGGGAGATAACACAGATACGCAGTATTTT. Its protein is CASSLGLAGGDNTDTQYF.

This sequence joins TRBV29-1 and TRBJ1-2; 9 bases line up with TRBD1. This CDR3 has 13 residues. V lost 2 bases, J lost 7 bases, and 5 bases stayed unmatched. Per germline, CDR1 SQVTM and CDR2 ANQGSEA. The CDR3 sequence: CSVENRGRSGYTF. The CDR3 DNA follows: TGCAGCGTTGAAAACAGGGGGCGGTCTGGCTACACCTTC.

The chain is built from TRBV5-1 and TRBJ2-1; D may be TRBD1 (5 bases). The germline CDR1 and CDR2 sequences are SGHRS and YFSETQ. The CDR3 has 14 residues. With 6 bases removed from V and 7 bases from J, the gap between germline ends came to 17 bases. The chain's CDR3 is CASTRQGATNEQFF. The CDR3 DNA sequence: TGCGCCAGCACTAGGCAGGGCGCTACTAATGAGCAGTTCTTC.

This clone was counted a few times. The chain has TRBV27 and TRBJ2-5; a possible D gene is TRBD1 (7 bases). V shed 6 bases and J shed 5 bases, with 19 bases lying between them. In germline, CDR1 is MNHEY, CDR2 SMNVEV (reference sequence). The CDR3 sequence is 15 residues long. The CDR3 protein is CASRKRTGAGETQYF. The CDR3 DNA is TGTGCCAGCAGGAAAAGAACAGGGGCGGGGGAGACCCAGTACTTC.

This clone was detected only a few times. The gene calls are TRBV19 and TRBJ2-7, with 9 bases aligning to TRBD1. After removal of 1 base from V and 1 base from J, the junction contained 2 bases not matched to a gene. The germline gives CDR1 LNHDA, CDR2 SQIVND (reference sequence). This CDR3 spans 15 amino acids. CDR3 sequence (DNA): TGTGCCAGTAGTATAGCCGGACAGGGGTCCTACGAGCAGTACTTC. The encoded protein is CASSIAGQGSYEQYF.